These T cell receptor beta chains were read from a single sample in a study of blood T cell repertoires in COVID-19. Only in-frame clones appear in the TCRdb table, and some are missing; sequencing was by immunoSEQ multiplex PCR. The sample consists of approximately 77,000 clones, roughly 80% of them appearing once. Sequences were obtained from peripheral blood. All receptors come from a woman in her sixties with acute or convalescent COVID-19. Both conserved end residues are part of each CDR3. A D gene is named only where the DNA matches it firmly. Size values are once, few and many counts, or a class for expanded clones, and some rows have none.

clone size | D gene | J gene | V gene | CDR3 DNA | CDR3 protein
NA | TRBD1 | TRBJ2-7 | TRBV5-1 | TGCGCCAGCAGATCTCTCCCGGGACAGGCTTTCTACGAGCAGTACTTC | CASRSLPGQAFYEQYF
NA | TRBD1 | TRBJ2-2 | TRBV19 | TGTGCCAGTAGTAATCGACAGGGGTGGACCGGGGAGCTGTTTTTT | CASSNRQGWTGELFF
NA | NA | TRBJ2-6 | TRBV9 | TGTGCCAGCAGCGTAAGTCCCAGGTCCCCCGGGGCCAACGTCCTGACTTTC | CASSVSPRSPGANVLTF
few | NA | TRBJ2-1 | TRBV3-1/TRBV3-2 | TGTGCCAGCAGCCAACTGACTATGAGCTCCTACAATGAGCAGTTCTTC | CASSQLTMSSYNEQFF
NA | NA | TRBJ2-3 | TRBV7-2 | TGTGCCAGCAGCTCGCCTTCATTTGAGGGGGCAGATACGCAGTATTTT | CASSSPSFEGADTQYF
NA | TRBD1 | TRBJ2-5 | TRBV7-7 | TGTGCCAGCAGCGCAGACAGGGGGCGCGGAGAGACCCAGTACTTC | CASSADRGRGETQYF
once | NA | TRBJ1-1 | TRBV6-5 | TGTGCCAGCAGTACTCGCCAGGGGCGGAACACTGAAGCTTTCTTT | CASSTRQGRNTEAFF
NA | NA | TRBJ1-5 | TRBV3-1/TRBV3-2 | TGTGCCAGCAGCCAGGGGGGGGATCAGCCCCAGCATTTT | CASSQGGDQPQHF
NA | NA | TRBJ2-1 | TRBV24-1 | TGTGCCACCAGTGATTCAGAGGGCAACTCCTACAATGAGCAGTTCTTC | CATSDSEGNSYNEQFF
NA | NA | TRBJ1-3 | TRBV5-1 | TGCGCCAGCAGCTTGGGAGGGCGGCCGAGCTCTGGAAACACCATATATTTT | CASSLGGRPSSGNTIYF
NA | NA | TRBJ1-4 | TRBV19 | TGTGCCAGTCCGCCCCAGGGCGCTCCCACTTTTAATGAAAAACTGTTTTTT | CASPPQGAPTFNEKLFF
NA | TRBD1 | TRBJ1-2 | TRBV7-6 | TGTGCCAGCAGCTTAGCGCAGGGACAGGGGGCGCACAGGGGCTACACCTTC | CASSLAQGQGAHRGYTF
NA | NA | TRBJ1-1 | TRBV5-1 | TGCGCCAGCAGCTTGACACGGGGGACTGAAGCTTTCTTT | CASSLTRGTEAFF
NA | TRBD2 | TRBJ2-2 | TRBV11-2 | TGTGCCAGCAGCTTCTCTAGCGGGGGGGCTACCGGGGAGCTGTTTTTT | CASSFSSGGATGELFF
few | TRBD1 | TRBJ1-2 | TRBV4-1 | TGCGCCAGCAGCCAAGGGGGCCAGGGGGCGAGGGGCTACACCTTC | CASSQGGQGARGYTF
NA | TRBD1 | TRBJ2-3 | TRBV7-2 | TGTGCCAGCAAGTCGACAGGGCCCGGCACAGATACGCAGTATTTT | CASKSTGPGTDTQYF
NA | NA | TRBJ1-2 | TRBV10-2 | TGCGCCAGCCGGGAGCTTAATTATTATGGCTACACCTTC | CASRELNYYGYTF
NA | TRBD1 | TRBJ1-2 | TRBV29-1 | TGCAGCGTTCGGGGACAGGGAGGTCCCGACTATGGCTACACCTTC | CSVRGQGGPDYGYTF
NA | TRBD1 | TRBJ2-2 | TRBV6-2/TRBV6-3 | TGTGCCAGCAGTGATCCGGGACAGTCCACCGGGGAGCTGTTTTTT | CASSDPGQSTGELFF
NA | NA | TRBJ2-3 | TRBV5-4 | TGTGCCAGCAGCTTTGGGGTTACAGGTCGCACAGATACGCAGTATTTT | CASSFGVTGRTDTQYF
few | NA | TRBJ2-2 | TRBV9 | TGTGCCAGCAGACCAAAAGCGGGCACCGGGGAGCTGTTTTTT | CASRPKAGTGELFF
NA | TRBD2 | TRBJ2-1 | TRBV6-5 | TGTGCCAGCCGTACTAGCGGGGGCTACAATGAGCAGTTCTTC | CASRTSGGYNEQFF
NA | NA | TRBJ1-2 | TRBV27 | TGTGCCAGCAGTTTTTGGCAGGGTAGTGGATTTGTTGGCTACACCTTC | CASSFWQGSGFVGYTF
NA | NA | TRBJ1-5 | TRBV19 | TGTGCCAGTAACTCGGGGTCCCCAATCAATCAGCCCCAGCATTTT | CASNSGSPINQPQHF
few | NA | TRBJ1-5 | TRBV12-3/TRBV12-4 | TGTGCCAGCAGTTTAGATCGGGGGGCCCAGCATTTT | CASSLDRGAQHF
NA | TRBD1 | TRBJ1-1 | TRBV30 | TGTGCCTGGAGCGGGGACAGGCCTGAAGCTTTCTTT | CAWSGDRPEAFF
many | NA | TRBJ1-2 | TRBV6-5 | TGTGCCAGCAGTTACCGTACATTGAACTATGGCTACACCTTC | CASSYRTLNYGYTF
few | NA | TRBJ1-1 | TRBV19 | TGTGCCAGTAGTATATCCGGGACTTTGCGGACTGAAGCTTTCTTT | CASSISGTLRTEAFF
NA | TRBD1 | TRBJ2-2 | TRBV4-1 | TGCGCCAGCAGCCTACGGACAGGTAACACCGGGGAGCTGTTTTTT | CASSLRTGNTGELFF
NA | NA | TRBJ2-5 | TRBV12-3/TRBV12-4 | TGTGCCAGCAGTTGGACAAGAGAGACCCAGTACTTC | CASSWTRETQYF
medium-sized | TRBD1 | TRBJ1-5 | TRBV19 | TGTGCCAGTAGTATAAGCCCCCCAGGGGGATATCAGCCCCAGCATTTT | CASSISPPGGYQPQHF
NA | TRBD1 | TRBJ2-7 | TRBV12-3/TRBV12-4 | TGTGCCAGCAGCCGACAGGGCACCTACGAGCAGTACTTC | CASSRQGTYEQYF
NA | TRBD1 | TRBJ1-1 | TRBV10-3 | TGTGCCATCACCTTGACAGGGGTGGTAACTGAAGCTTTCTTT | CAITLTGVVTEAFF
NA | NA | TRBJ2-5 | TRBV11-2 | TGTGCCAGCAGCTTACGGGTTCAAGAGACCCAGTACTTC | CASSLRVQETQYF
NA | TRBD2 | TRBJ2-1 | TRBV7-2 | TGTGCCAGCAGCTTCCGACGAACTAGCGGGGGGGCCAATGAGCAGTTCTTC | CASSFRRTSGGANEQFF
NA | TRBD1 | TRBJ1-1 | TRBV10-3 | TGTGCCACTACCAATGGACAGGTGAACACTGAAGCTTTCTTT | CATTNGQVNTEAFF
NA | TRBD1 | TRBJ1-6 | TRBV5-1 | TGCGCCAGCAGCTTGAAATCGGGACAGGGAAATTCACCCCTCCACTTT | CASSLKSGQGNSPLHF
NA | TRBD2 | TRBJ2-1 | TRBV4-3 | TGCGCCAGCAGCCAAGATCCGGGGGGGAGGGACCAGTTCTTC | CASSQDPGGRDQFF
many | NA | TRBJ2-7 | TRBV28 | TGTGCCAGCAGCCCCCCGGGGGTGTACGAGCAGTACTTC | CASSPPGVYEQYF
NA | TRBD1 | TRBJ1-5 | TRBV5-1 | TGCGCCAGCAGCTTGGGGATAGGACAGGGTGTTCAGCCCCAGCATTTT | CASSLGIGQGVQPQHF
few | TRBD1 | TRBJ1-1 | TRBV10-1 | TGCGCCAGCAGAGGAAGACAGGGAATGAACACTGAAGCTTTCTTT | CASRGRQGMNTEAFF
few | NA | TRBJ2-3 | TRBV7-9 | TGTGCCAGCAGCTTCGGCCAGGGTAACGCAGATACGCAGTATTTT | CASSFGQGNADTQYF
NA | TRBD2 | TRBJ2-1 | TRBV5-1 | TGCGCCAGCAGCTTGACGGGACTAGCGGGGTTCTACAATGAGCAGTTCTTC | CASSLTGLAGFYNEQFF